Below are 25 T cell receptor beta chains sequenced from a single sample in a study of shared clonotypes between healthy human individuals. The protocol was immunoSEQ multiplex PCR, while the TCRdb copy is restricted to in-frame clones and leaves out a portion. This sample has millions of clones, with 90% to 95% found just once. Material: naive CD4+ T cells sorted from blood. Subset of the sample: CD45RA+ positively selected. These receptors were collected from a man aged 18 to 29 in good health.

This clone was seen a single time. The chain is built from TRBV7-9 and TRBJ2-2; D may be TRBD2 (6 bases). The CDR3 sequence is 17 residues long. Trimming took 1 base from V and 0 from J, leaving 12 bases between them. Germline V gives CDR1 SEHNR, CDR2 FQNEAQ (reference sequence). The chain's CDR3 is CASSLGRVPANTGELFF. The CDR3, as DNA: TGTGCCAGCAGCTTAGGGAGGGTGCCCGCGAACACCGGGGAGCTGTTTTTT. Full variable domain (rest looked up from reference TRBV7-9 and TRBJ2-2): DTGVSQNPRHKITKRGQNVTFRCDPISEHNRLYWYRQTLGQGPEFLTYFQNEAQLEKSRLLSDRFSAERPKGSFSTLEIQRTEQGDSAMYLCASSLGRVPANTGELFFGEGSRLTVL.

This clone was counted a single time. The genes are TRBV30 and TRBJ2-1; no reliable D call. Per the germline V gene, CDR1 is GTSNPN and CDR2 is SVGIG (reference sequence). V shed 4 bases and J shed 6 bases, with 19 bases lying between them. The CDR3 covers 15 residues. The CDR3: CAWTVRLGPANEQFF. CDR3 bases: TGTGCCTGGACCGTTCGCCTAGGGCCTGCCAATGAGCAGTTCTTC.

This clone has a single count. The junction does not match germline at one end; this may be a read error. The rearrangement uses TRBV28 and TRBJ2-7; 9 bases line up with TRBD1. The CDR3 spans 13 residues. The germline V gene has CDR1 MDHEN and CDR2 SYDVKM. The CDR3 here is CASRTGTGSFRDF. CDR3 DNA: TGTGCCAGCAGAACCGGGACAGGGTCGTTTCGGGACTTC.

The chain combines TRBV6-8 with TRBJ1-4, with unresolved D. Germline V gene data show CDR1 as MNHGY and CDR2 as SAAAGT. The CDR3 has 15 residues. The V gene lost 5 bases and the J gene lost 2 bases, with 12 bases spanning the gap. The CDR3 is CASSAQHGTNEKLFF. The CDR3 DNA reads TGTGCCAGCAGTGCACAGCACGGGACTAATGAAAAACTGTTTTTT.

V is TRBV10-1 and J is TRBJ2-2; D remains ambiguous. V was trimmed by 5 bases and J by 3 bases, leaving 10 bases between them. CDR3 length equals 14 residues. Germline V gene data show CDR1 as WNHNN and CDR2 as SYGVQD (reference sequence). For the CDR3, the DNA is TGCGCCAGCAGTACCAATTGGGACACCGGGGAGCTGTTTTTT. It is translated as CASSTNWDTGELFF.

The J gene is TRBJ2-5, the V gene TRBV6-6; 9 positions match TRBD1. CDR3 length: 13 residues. Germline V gives CDR1 MNHNY, CDR2 SVGAGI (reference sequence). V shed 6 bases and J 1 base; nucleotides not matched to a gene: 0. The CDR3: CASRTGGQETQYF. In DNA form, the CDR3 reads TGTGCCAGCAGGACAGGGGGCCAAGAGACCCAGTACTTC.

The genes are TRBV30 and TRBJ1-4; maybe TRBD1 (5 bases). V lost 2 bases and J 0 bases, leaving 13 bases between the germline ends. CDR1 GTSNPN and CDR2 SVGIG come from the germline V gene (reference sequence). The CDR3 is 16 amino acids. CDR3 DNA sequence: TGTGCCTGGAGTTCCCCACAGACAGCAACTAATGAAAAACTGTTTTTT. It specifies CAWSSPQTATNEKLFF.

The J gene is TRBJ1-2, the V gene TRBV25-1, with 9 bases aligning to TRBD1. Germline CDR1 is MGHDK and CDR2 is SYGVNS. The CDR3 is 10 amino acids. Unmatched junction bases numbered 4, after V lost 6 bases and J lost 14 bases. The CDR3: CASSGDRVTF. As DNA, the CDR3 is TGTGCCAGCAGCGGGGACAGGGTTACCTTC.

Notes on this clone: Other DNA sequences in this sample translate to the same CDR3. The chain recombines TRBV7-2 with TRBJ2-3; TRBD2 aligns across 12 bases. From germline, CDR1 is SGHTA and CDR2 FQGNSA. The junction had 5 bases not matched to a gene; V was cut back by 5 bases and J by 2 bases. The CDR3 sequence is 16 residues long. CDR3: CASSLGLAGTTDTQYF. The CDR3 DNA reads TGTGCCAGCAGCCTCGGACTAGCGGGAACCACAGATACGCAGTATTTT.

This chain connects TRBV2 to TRBJ2-3; D not resolved. Between the trimmed V and J ends, which lost 4 bases and 0 bases, there was a span of 8 bases. This CDR3 spans 14 amino acids. Per germline, CDR1 SNHLY and CDR2 FYNNEI. CDR3 nucleotide sequence: TGTGCCAGCAGTGGGCGGATTAGCACAGATACGCAGTATTTT. It specifies CASSGRISTDTQYF.

The chain links TRBV11-2 to TRBJ1-2; D is perhaps TRBD1 (5 bases). Per the germline V gene, CDR1 is SGHAT and CDR2 is FQNNGV. This CDR3 region has 13 residues. V lost 1 base and J 7 bases, leaving 10 bases between the germline ends. The CDR3 spells CASSLGPGSGYTF. The CDR3 nucleotides read TGTGCCAGCAGCTTAGGACCAGGGTCTGGCTACACCTTC.

V and J are TRBV18 and TRBJ2-1; a weak D match, TRBD1 (6 bases). The V end lost 5 bases, the J end lost 8 bases, and 10 bases lay between the germline ends. The CDR3 runs to 12 residues. Per the germline V gene, CDR1 is KGHSH and CDR2 is LQKENI. CDR3 sequence: CASSAQGYEQFF. In DNA form, the CDR3 reads TGTGCCAGCTCAGCACAGGGATATGAGCAGTTCTTC.

This chain connects TRBV2 to TRBJ1-5; D unresolved. This CDR3 region has 15 residues. CDR1 is SNHLY and CDR2 is FYNNEI in the germline V gene. V was cut by 6 bases and J by 7 bases, with 19 bases left in between. CDR3 in amino acids: CASRTQRTSQQPQHF. The CDR3 DNA sequence: TGTGCCAGCAGAACTCAGCGGACTTCCCAGCAGCCCCAGCATTTT.

CDR3 DNA: TGTGCCAGCAGTGTCCTTCAGGGGGATACGCAGTATTTT. Translation: CASSVLQGDTQYF. The chain joins TRBV2 to TRBJ2-3, with D maybe TRBD1 (6 bases). Germline values: CDR1 SNHLY, CDR2 FYNNEI. The CDR3 is 13 amino acids. Trimming removed 4 bases at V and 6 bases at J, with 11 bases between.

The chain uses TRBV4-1 and TRBJ2-3; TRBD2 agrees at 10 bases. Germline CDR1 MGHRA, CDR2 YSYEKL. The CDR3 has 19 amino acids. V shed 1 base, J shed 3 bases, and the junction held 13 bases outside the gene matches. In DNA form, the CDR3 reads TGCGCCAGCAGCCAAGTTATCGGACTAGCGGATTTGGGGACAGATACGCAGTATTTT. Translation gives CASSQVIGLADLGTDTQYF.

The chain joins TRBV18 to TRBJ1-5; a possible D gene is TRBD1 (5 bases). The CDR3 totals 13 residues. With 3 bases removed from V and 6 bases from J, the gap between germline ends came to 9 bases. The V gene's germline CDR1 is KGHSH and CDR2 LQKENI. The DNA for the CDR3 is TGTGCCAGCTCACCCGAGAGGGGTCAGCCCCAGCATTTT. Translation gives CASSPERGQPQHF.

The chain employs TRBV6-6 and TRBJ2-3; tentative D call: TRBD2 (6 bases). The CDR3 length is 16 residues. CDR1 and CDR2 (germline): MNHNY, SVGAGI (reference sequence). V dropped 6 bases and J dropped 0 bases, with 16 bases sitting between them. The CDR3 bases are TGTGCCAGCAGCTCCGGGACTCCCGGCAGCACAGATACGCAGTATTTT. It specifies CASSSGTPGSTDTQYF.

The chain recombines TRBV11-2 with TRBJ2-1; TRBD2 might be the D (6 bases). The CDR3 is 15 amino acids. In germline, CDR1 is SGHAT, CDR2 FQNNGV. V dropped 1 base and J dropped 8 bases, with 15 bases sitting between them. CDR3 DNA sequence: TGTGCCAGCAGCTTAGGGTCCGGGAGAGTCGATGAGCAGTTCTTC. Amino acid sequence: CASSLGSGRVDEQFF.

CDR3 sequence (DNA): TGCGCCAGCAGCCAAGATCGTATCGACACTTACAATGAGCAGTTCTTC. Its protein product is CASSQDRIDTYNEQFF. This chain joins TRBV4-1 and TRBJ2-1; D is unresolved. Between the trimmed V and J ends, which lost 0 bases and 4 bases, there was a span of 13 bases. CDR3 length equals 16 residues. Germline CDR1 is MGHRA and CDR2 is YSYEKL.

The chain couples TRBV18 to TRBJ2-6; a possible D gene is TRBD2 (5 bases). Germline loops: CDR1 KGHSH, CDR2 LQKENI. V lost 6 bases, J lost 1 base, and 16 bases lay in between. CDR3 length equals 17 residues. CDR3 protein: CASSDQNGVSGANVLTF. As DNA, the CDR3 is TGTGCCAGCTCCGATCAGAACGGGGTTTCTGGGGCCAACGTCCTGACTTTC.

The CDR3 loop is CASTPGGLGIQYF. As DNA, the CDR3 is TGCGCCAGCACCCCGGGGGGGCTAGGCATTCAGTACTTC. V and J are TRBV5-1 and TRBJ2-4, with 8 bases lining up with TRBD2. Germline V gene sequence: CDR1 SGHRS, CDR2 YFSETQ. The CDR3 is 13 amino acids. The ends lost 6 bases at V and 9 bases at J; junction bases unmatched: 8.

For this clone: Other DNA sequences in this sample translate to the same CDR3. This chain connects TRBV6-1 to TRBJ1-5; no reliable D call. Germline lookup yields CDR1 MNHNS and CDR2 SASEGT. This CDR3 has 15 amino acids. V lost 7 bases to trimming and J lost 4 bases, with 17 bases between them. CDR3 sequence: CASKPAPLGNQPQHF. The CDR3 DNA follows: TGTGCCAGCAAACCTGCTCCACTGGGGAATCAGCCCCAGCATTTT.

The chain links TRBV6-1 to TRBJ2-1; 9 bases are a match to TRBD2. The trim removed 1 base at V and 12 bases at J, leaving 10 bases unmatched. The CDR3 extends over 15 amino acids. Germline CDR1 is MNHNS and CDR2 is SASEGT. As DNA, the CDR3 is TGTGCCAGCAGTGAAGGGCTAGCGGGATTTTATGGGCAGTTCTTC. This codes for CASSEGLAGFYGQFF.

This clone was recorded a few times. The CDR3 nucleotides read TGTGCCAGTAGTCCAAACCTCGTGGTGCAGTACTTC. This translates into CASSPNLVVQYF. The genes are TRBV19 and TRBJ2-7, with no clear D. Trimming stripped 5 bases from V and 9 bases from J, with 14 bases between. The germline V gene encodes CDR1 LNHDA and CDR2 SQIVND (reference sequence). This CDR3 comprises 12 residues.

This sequence joins TRBV11-2 and TRBJ1-2, with 9 bases matching TRBD1. The CDR3 length is 14 residues. CDR1 and CDR2 (germline): SGHAT, FQNNGV. Losses at the gene ends were 6 bases for V and 8 bases for J; bases not matched to a gene: 10. CDR3 in amino acids: CASSSRRTGEGYTF. The DNA for the CDR3 is TGTGCCAGCAGTTCCCGGCGGACAGGGGAGGGCTACACCTTC.